This TCR beta chain was sequenced for a study of T cell repertoires in cytomegalovirus infection. This clonotype was counted many times. Its antigen is as yet unknown. TCRdb called the reads again in MiXCR, with one record for every CDR3 protein. The table has about 360,000 distinct CDR3 sequences, roughly 34% seen once. CDR3 length: 15 amino acids. Germline V gives CDR1 DFQATT, CDR2 SNEGSKA (reference sequence). V was trimmed by 6 bases and J by 5 bases, leaving 23 bases between them. The chain joins TRBV20-1 to TRBJ2-7, with a possible D match to TRBD2 (6 bases). Sequenced here: cultured PBMCs, sampled from culture after CMV antigen stimulation. The clonotype comes from a human donor in good health (CMV status not recorded). Some clones in this sample may be carry-over from other donors' samples. CDR3 sequence reads: CSAARDGGKMDEQYF. CDR3 nucleotide sequence: TGCAGTGCGGCTCGAGACGGCGGGAAAATGGACGAGCAGTACTTC.